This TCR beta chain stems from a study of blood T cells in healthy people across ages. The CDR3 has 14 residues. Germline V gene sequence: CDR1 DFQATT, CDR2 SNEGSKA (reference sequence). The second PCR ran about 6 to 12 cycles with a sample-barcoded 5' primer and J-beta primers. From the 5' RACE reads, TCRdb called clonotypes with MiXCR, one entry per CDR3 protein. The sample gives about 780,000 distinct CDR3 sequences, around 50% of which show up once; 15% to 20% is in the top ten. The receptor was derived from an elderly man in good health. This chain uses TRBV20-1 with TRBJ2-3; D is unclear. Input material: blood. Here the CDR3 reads CGLVAAISTDTQYF. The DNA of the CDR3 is TGCGGATTAGTGGCAGCTATTAGCACAGATACGCAGTATTTT.